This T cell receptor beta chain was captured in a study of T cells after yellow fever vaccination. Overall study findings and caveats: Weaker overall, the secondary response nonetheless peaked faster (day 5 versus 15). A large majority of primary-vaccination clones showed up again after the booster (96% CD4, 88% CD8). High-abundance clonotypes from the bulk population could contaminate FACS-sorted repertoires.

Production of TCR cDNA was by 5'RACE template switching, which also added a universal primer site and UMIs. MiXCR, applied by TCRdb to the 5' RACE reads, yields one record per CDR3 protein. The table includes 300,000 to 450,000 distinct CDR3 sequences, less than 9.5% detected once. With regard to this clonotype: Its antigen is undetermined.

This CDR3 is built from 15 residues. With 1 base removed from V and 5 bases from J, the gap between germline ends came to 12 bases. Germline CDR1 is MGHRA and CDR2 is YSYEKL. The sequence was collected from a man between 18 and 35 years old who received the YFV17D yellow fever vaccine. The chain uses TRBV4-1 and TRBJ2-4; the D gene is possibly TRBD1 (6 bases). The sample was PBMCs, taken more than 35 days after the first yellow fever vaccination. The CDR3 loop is CASSQGGRIQNIQYF. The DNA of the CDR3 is TGCGCCAGCAGCCAAGGGGGGCGAATTCAAAACATTCAGTACTTC.